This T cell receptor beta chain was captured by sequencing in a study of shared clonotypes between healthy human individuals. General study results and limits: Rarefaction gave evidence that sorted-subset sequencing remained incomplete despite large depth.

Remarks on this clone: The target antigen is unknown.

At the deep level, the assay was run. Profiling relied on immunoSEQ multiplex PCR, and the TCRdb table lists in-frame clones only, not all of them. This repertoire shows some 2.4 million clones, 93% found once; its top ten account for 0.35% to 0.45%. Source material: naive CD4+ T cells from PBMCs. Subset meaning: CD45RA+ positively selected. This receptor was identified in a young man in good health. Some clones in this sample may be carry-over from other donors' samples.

CDR3 region: CASSAGTGAGQPQHF. CDR3 coding DNA: TGTGCCAGCAGCGCCGGGACAGGGGCAGGTCAGCCCCAGCATTTT. The rearrangement uses TRBV25-1 and TRBJ1-5, with 10 bases identical to TRBD1. The trim removed 6 bases at V and 6 bases at J, leaving 8 bases unmatched. This CDR3 comprises 15 residues. The germline CDR1 and CDR2 sequences are MGHDK and SYGVNS.